A selection of T cell receptor beta chains follows, all from one sample in a study of response to subunit inactivated influenza vaccine. TCRdb re-analysed the RT-PCR reads in MiXCR, keeping a single row per CDR3 protein. Of over 450,000 distinct CDR3 sequences in the sample, 13% were seen once. This material consisted of PBMCs from blood, taken roughly 45 days after vaccination. These receptors all come from a man over 45 who received an inactivated influenza vaccine. Both conserved end residues are trimmed from each CDR3. The D gene is left open where the match is weak.

V gene	J gene	D gene	CDR3 protein
TRBV5-1	TRBJ2-3	TRBD2	ASSLDFGRARDTQY
TRBV4-3	TRBJ1-5	.	TSSRMGGQPQH
TRBV4-2	TRBJ2-7	TRBD1	ASSQHKGTEGSYEQY
TRBV11-2	TRBJ2-7	.	ASSLTDYYEQY
TRBV10-3	TRBJ2-7	TRBD1	AISKPGQGVHEQY
TRBV9	TRBJ2-3	.	ASSIGHNTDTQY
TRBV3-1	TRBJ1-3	TRBD1	ASSPLTGGVSSSGNTIY
TRBV28	TRBJ2-3	.	ASSFGAVTQY
TRBV7-2	TRBJ2-7	.	ASSLYGGAYEQY
TRBV5-5	TRBJ2-1	TRBD2	ASSSVARESFYNEQF
TRBV12-3/TRBV12-4	TRBJ1-4	.	ASSRTESNEKLF
TRBV3-1	TRBJ2-7	TRBD2	ASSQEPSGRHEQY
TRBV7-9	TRBJ1-1	.	ASRLTGITEAF
TRBV2	TRBJ2-5	.	ASRLAETQY
TRBV7-6	TRBJ2-7	TRBD2	ASSTSGNSYEQY
TRBV5-1	TRBJ2-5	.	ASSFFTHVGETQY
TRBV7-2	TRBJ2-7	TRBD1	ASSSGTGLLQY
TRBV20-1	TRBJ1-2	.	SARAPPYRALSANYGYT
TRBV7-9	TRBJ1-2	.	ASSLRVNGYT
TRBV7-6	TRBJ2-7	.	ASSLSTSSYEQY
TRBV27	TRBJ2-3	.	ASRWGTHTDTQY
TRBV6-5	TRBJ2-1	.	ASSYQGWDNEQF
TRBV5-1	TRBJ2-7	.	ASSLTGIPYEQY
TRBV29-1	TRBJ1-1	.	SVEVGMGVAF
TRBV20-1	TRBJ2-7	TRBD1	SASGGGQGISYEQY
TRBV25-1	TRBJ2-5	TRBD1	ASSELGGQNQETQY
TRBV28	TRBJ2-1	.	ASSQESYNEQF
TRBV24-1	TRBJ2-3	.	ATSEPGEGTDTQY
TRBV15	TRBJ2-1	TRBD2	ATSSTSGEVSRGEQF
TRBV20-1	TRBJ1-1	TRBD1	SARDHRSGGFTEAF
TRBV7-9	TRBJ1-1	.	ASSLGTNTEAF
TRBV20-1	TRBJ1-2	.	SARETGIGYT
TRBV7-3	TRBJ1-3	.	ASSLTGGGNTIY
TRBV20-1	TRBJ2-7	.	SARDMTGPTYEQY
TRBV7-8	TRBJ2-2	TRBD2	ASSPRRELAGNTGELF
TRBV9	TRBJ2-5	.	ASSADPRNLYQETQY
TRBV11-2	TRBJ2-1	TRBD2	ASSLWPTSGPSYNEQF
TRBV7-2	TRBJ1-1	.	ASSLAWGQGARDF
TRBV15	TRBJ1-5	.	ATSREYQARGWNQPQH
TRBV20-1	TRBJ1-6	TRBD1	SARSGGTDNSPLH
TRBV18	TRBJ2-1	.	ASSDVGAEQF
TRBV6-2/TRBV6-3	TRBJ2-1	TRBD1	ASSYRDRVVVEQF